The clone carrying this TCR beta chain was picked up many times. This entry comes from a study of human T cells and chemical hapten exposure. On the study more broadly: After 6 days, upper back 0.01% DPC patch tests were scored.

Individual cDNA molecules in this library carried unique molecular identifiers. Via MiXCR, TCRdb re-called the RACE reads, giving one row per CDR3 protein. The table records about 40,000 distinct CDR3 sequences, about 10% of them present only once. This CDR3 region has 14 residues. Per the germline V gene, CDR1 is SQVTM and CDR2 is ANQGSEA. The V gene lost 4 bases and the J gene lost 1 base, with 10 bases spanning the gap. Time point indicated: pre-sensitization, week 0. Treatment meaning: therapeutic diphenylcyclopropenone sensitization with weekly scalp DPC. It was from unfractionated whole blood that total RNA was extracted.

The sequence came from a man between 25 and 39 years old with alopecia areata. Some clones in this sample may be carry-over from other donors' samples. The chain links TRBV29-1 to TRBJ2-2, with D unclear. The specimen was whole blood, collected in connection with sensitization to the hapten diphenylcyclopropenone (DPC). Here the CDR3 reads CSVVASRNTGELFF. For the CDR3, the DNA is TGCAGCGTTGTGGCGAGCCGGAACACCGGGGAGCTGTTTTTT.